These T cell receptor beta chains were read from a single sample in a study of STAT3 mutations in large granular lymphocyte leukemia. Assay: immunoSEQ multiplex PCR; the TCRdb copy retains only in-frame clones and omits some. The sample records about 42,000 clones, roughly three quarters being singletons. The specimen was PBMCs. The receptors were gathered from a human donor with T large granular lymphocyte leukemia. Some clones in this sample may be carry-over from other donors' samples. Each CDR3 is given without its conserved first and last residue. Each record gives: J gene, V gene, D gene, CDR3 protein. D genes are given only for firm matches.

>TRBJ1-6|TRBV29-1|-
SVGYDENSPLH
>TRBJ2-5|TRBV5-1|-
ASSPRGIVGYQETQY
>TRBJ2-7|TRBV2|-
ASSGTPDSSYEQY
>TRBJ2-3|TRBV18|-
ASSTLGGGTDTQY
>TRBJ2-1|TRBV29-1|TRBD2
SASGGYNEQF
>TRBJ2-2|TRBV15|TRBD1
ATRGTGADTGELF
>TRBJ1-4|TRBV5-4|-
ASSLAGSREKLF
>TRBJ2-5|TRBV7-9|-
ASSPGGRETQY
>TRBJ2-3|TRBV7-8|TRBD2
ASSLTIFGWRGATDTQY
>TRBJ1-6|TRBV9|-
ASSVTSSYNSPLH
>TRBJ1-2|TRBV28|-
ASSSRLGVGYGYT